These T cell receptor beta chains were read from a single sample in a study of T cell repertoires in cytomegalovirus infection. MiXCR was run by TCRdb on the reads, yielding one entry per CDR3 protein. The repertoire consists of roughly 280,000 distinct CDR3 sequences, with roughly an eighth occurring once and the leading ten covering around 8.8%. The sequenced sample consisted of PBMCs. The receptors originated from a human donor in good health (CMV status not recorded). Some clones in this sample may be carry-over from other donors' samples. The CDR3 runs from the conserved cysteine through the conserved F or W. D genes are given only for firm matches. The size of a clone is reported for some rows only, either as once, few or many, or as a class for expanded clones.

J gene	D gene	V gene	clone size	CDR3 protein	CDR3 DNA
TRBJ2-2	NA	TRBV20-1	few	CSARGYSAGQTNTGELFF	TGCAGTGCTAGAGGCTACAGCGCGGGCCAGACAAACACCGGGGAGCTGTTTTTT
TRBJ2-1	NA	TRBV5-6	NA	CASSTRGEQFF	TGTGCCAGCAGCACGAGGGGTGAGCAGTTCTTC
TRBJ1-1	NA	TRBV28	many	CASKFRDTTEAFF	TGTGCCAGCAAGTTCCGGGATACGACTGAAGCTTTCTTT
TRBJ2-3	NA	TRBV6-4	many	CASSARVADTQYF	TGTGCCAGCAGTGCTAGGGTAGCAGATACGCAGTATTTT
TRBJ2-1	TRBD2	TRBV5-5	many	CASSLREGYNEQFF	TGTGCCAGCAGCTTGAGGGAGGGATACAATGAGCAGTTCTTC
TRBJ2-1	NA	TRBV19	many	CASRTSALSDEQFF	TGTGCCAGTCGGACCTCAGCGTTGAGTGATGAGCAGTTCTTC
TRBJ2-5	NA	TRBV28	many	CASSLWATGGETQYF	TGTGCCAGCAGTTTATGGGCCACCGGTGGAGAGACCCAGTACTTC
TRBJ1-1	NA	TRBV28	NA	CASHLPGNTEAFF	TGTGCCAGCCACCTTCCAGGAAACACTGAAGCTTTCTTT
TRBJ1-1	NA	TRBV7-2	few	CASSASGGNTEAFF	TGTGCCAGCAGCGCCTCGGGGGGCAACACTGAAGCTTTCTTT
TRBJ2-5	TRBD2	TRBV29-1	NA	CSVVRDSGLQETQYF	TGCAGCGTGGTTAGGGATAGCGGGCTACAAGAGACCCAGTACTTC
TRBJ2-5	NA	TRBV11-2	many	CASSKVVFETQYF	TGTGCCAGCAGCAAAGTGGTTTTCGAGACCCAGTACTTC
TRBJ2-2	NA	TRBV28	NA	CASSWGLRELFF	TGTGCCAGCAGTTGGGGGTTGAGGGAGCTGTTTTTT
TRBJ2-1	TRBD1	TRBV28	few	CASSPPRQGDKEEQFF	TGTGCCAGCAGCCCACCTCGACAGGGGGATAAAGAAGAGCAGTTCTTC